The present entry profiles one TCR beta chain with its context. Its antigen is unknown. Profiled with immunoSEQ multiplex PCR; TCRdb holds only in-frame clones, not every one. This table holds about 58,000 clones, roughly 84% found once. The data were taken from a study of OX40 agonist ivuxolimab in advanced cancers. Study-level information: While on treatment, patients had intravenous ivuxolimab at 0.01 to 10 mg/kg every 2 weeks. Under the entry rules, prior anti-PD-1, anti-PD-L1 or anti-CTLA-4 therapy was allowed, and approximately 36% had some.

Study observations and caveats: The CD4+ and CD8+ T cells in the blood had expanded clonally by week 6 at 0.1 to 3.0 mg/kg. In a subset of nonresponders, normalized T-cell clonal expansion was also low.

The sequence was collected from an adult with an advanced solid tumor such as melanoma, head and neck, liver or kidney cancer. The sequenced sample was CD4+ or CD8+ T cells sorted from blood, obtained in a trial of the OX40 agonist ivuxolimab.

As DNA, the CDR3 is TGTGCCAGCAGCCCAGGTGGGGGGAACTATGGCTACACCTTC. It yields the protein CASSPGGGNYGYTF. The gene calls are TRBV4-2 and TRBJ1-2, with D possibly being TRBD1 (5 bases). The CDR3 runs to 14 residues. V lost 4 bases to trimming and J lost 2 bases, with 11 bases between them. Germline V lookup: CDR1 LGHNA, CDR2 YNFKEQ.